The 18 T cell receptor beta chains below all came from one sample that was sequenced in a study of blood T cell repertoires in COVID-19. The protocol was immunoSEQ multiplex PCR, while the TCRdb copy is restricted to in-frame clones and leaves out a portion. The sample records 19,000 or so clones, roughly 86% being singletons. Sequencing used peripheral blood. The receptors come from a man between 65 and 85 years old with acute or convalescent COVID-19.

CDR3 nucleotides: TGCAGTGCTAGTTGGCAGAACACTGAAGCTTTCTTT. The encoded protein is CSASWQNTEAFF. This chain joins TRBV20-1 and TRBJ1-1; D call uncertain. Germline assignment: CDR1 DFQATT and CDR2 SNEGSKA (reference sequence). V lost 3 bases and J 1 base, leaving 6 bases between the germline ends. The CDR3 runs 12 residues.

This clone was detected only once. The chain has TRBV15 and TRBJ1-5; 9 nucleotides align to TRBD1. CDR1 and CDR2 from the germline V gene are LNHNV and YYDKDF (reference sequence). Trimming cost V 5 bases and J 7 bases; bases outside gene matches: 6. The CDR3 totals 14 residues. CDR3 DNA sequence: TGTGCCACCAGCTTTACAGGGGGCTGCCAGCCCCAGCATTTT. Translated, it gives CATSFTGGCQPQHF.

J is TRBJ2-7 and V is TRBV12-3 or TRBV12-4, with TRBD2 as a possible D gene (5 bases). V lost 3 bases, J lost 2 bases, and 8 bases lay in between. The CDR3 is 13 residues long. The CDR3 DNA reads as TGTGCCAGCAGTTTCGGGGTCGCCTACGAGCAGTACTTC. This codes for CASSFGVAYEQYF.

The CDR3 here is CASSLSQTGDEQYF. For the CDR3, the DNA is TGCGCCAGCAGCTTGTCCCAGACCGGGGACGAGCAGTACTTC. The rearrangement uses TRBV5-1 and TRBJ2-7; D might be TRBD2 (5 bases). Germline V gene sequence: CDR1 SGHRS, CDR2 YFSETQ. V shed 1 base and J shed 5 bases, with 13 bases lying between them. The CDR3 is 14 residues long.

V is TRBV9 and J is TRBJ2-1; TRBD1 matches 11 bases. CDR1 SGDLS and CDR2 YYNGEE come from the germline V gene. CDR3 length: 17 residues. The J segment lost 0 bases and the V segment lost 2 bases, leaving 4 bases of the junction unmatched. Here the CDR3 reads CASSVPGQGVSYNEQFF. The CDR3, as DNA: TGTGCCAGCAGCGTGCCGGGACAGGGGGTCTCCTACAATGAGCAGTTCTTC.

CDR3 sequence: CASSLYRFNTEAFF. CDR3 sequence (DNA): TGTGCCAGCAGTTTATACAGGTTTAACACTGAAGCTTTCTTT. V and J are TRBV27 and TRBJ1-1, with a weak D call TRBD1 (5 bases). Per the germline V gene, CDR1 is MNHEY and CDR2 is SMNVEV (reference sequence). Deletions cut 1 base from V and 2 bases from J, with 8 bases between. The CDR3 is 14 residues long.

The chain uses TRBV5-1 and TRBJ2-5; possibly TRBD2 for D (7 bases). With 0 bases removed from V and 5 bases from J, the gap between germline ends came to 11 bases. CDR1 and CDR2 (germline): SGHRS, YFSETQ. This CDR3 contains 14 residues. Written as DNA, the CDR3 is TGCGCCAGCAGCTTGGAGGGGGGGCTCGAGACCCAGTACTTC. Its protein is CASSLEGGLETQYF.

This chain connects TRBV7-3 to TRBJ2-1, with 9 bases aligning to TRBD1. The junction had 5 bases not matched to a gene; V was cut back by 5 bases and J by 6 bases. The CDR3 is made up of 14 amino acids. CDR1 is SGHTA, CDR2 FQGTGA, per germline. The CDR3 spells CASSPTGGSNEQFF. CDR3 bases: TGTGCCAGCAGCCCGACAGGGGGGTCCAATGAGCAGTTCTTC.

The rearrangement uses TRBV19 and TRBJ2-7, with a weak D call TRBD1 (6 bases). The CDR3 is 15 amino acids. Trimming removed 5 bases at V and 1 base at J, with 15 bases between. The germline CDR1 and CDR2 sequences are LNHDA and SQIVND (reference sequence). The CDR3 reads CASSPRPGHSYEQYF. The CDR3 coding sequence is TGTGCCAGTAGTCCCCGACCGGGACATTCCTACGAGCAGTACTTC.

This chain connects TRBV18 to TRBJ2-1, with D perhaps TRBD2 (5 bases). This CDR3 comprises 17 residues. CDR1 and CDR2 from the germline V gene are KGHSH and LQKENI. Trimming shortened V by 3 bases and J by 0 bases, and 15 bases separated the two germline ends. CDR3 nucleotide sequence: TGTGCCAGCTCACCTCCAGGACGGGGAAGCTCCTACAATGAGCAGTTCTTC. Encoded protein: CASSPPGRGSSYNEQFF.

The chain uses TRBV5-6 and TRBJ1-4, with 7 positions matching TRBD1. This CDR3 has 15 amino acids. V shed 2 bases and J 8 bases; nucleotides not matched to a gene: 9. Germline V lookup: CDR1 SGHDT, CDR2 YYEEEE. The CDR3 bases are TGTGCCAGCAGCTTCCAGCCCTCAGGGGGGGAAAAACTGTTTTTT. Residues: CASSFQPSGGEKLFF.

This clone was counted only a few times. The gene calls are TRBV7-2 and TRBJ1-6; D gene unclear. Trimming pared 1 base from V and 6 bases from J, leaving 7 bases between. The V gene's germline CDR1 is SGHTA and CDR2 FQGNSA. This CDR3 region has 14 residues. CDR3 amino acids: CASSLERSNSPLHF. For the CDR3, the DNA is TGTGCCAGCAGCTTAGAACGGAGTAATTCACCCCTCCACTTT.

The rearrangement joins TRBV3-1 (or the pseudogene TRBV3-2) to TRBJ2-6; D not resolved. Germline values: CDR1 LGHDT, CDR2 YNNKEL (reference sequence). Trimming shortened V by 1 base and J by 6 bases, and 10 bases separated the two germline ends. CDR3 length: 15 residues. Here the CDR3 reads CASSQGGPSANVLTF. The CDR3 nucleotides are TGTGCCAGCAGCCAAGGCGGCCCTTCGGCCAACGTCCTGACTTTC.

To note about this clone: This specimen includes other DNA sequences encoding the same CDR3. The CDR3 protein is CASSPTGLQETQYF. CDR3 coding DNA: TGTGCCAGCAGCCCTACAGGGCTCCAAGAGACCCAGTACTTC. The rearrangement uses TRBV7-3 and TRBJ2-5, with D possibly matching TRBD1 (6 bases). With 5 bases removed from V and 1 base from J, the gap between germline ends came to 11 bases. This CDR3 has 14 residues. Germline V gives CDR1 SGHTA, CDR2 FQGTGA.

This sequence joins TRBV19 and TRBJ2-1, with 7 bases aligning to TRBD2. CDR1 is LNHDA and CDR2 is SQIVND in the germline V gene (reference sequence). V lost 5 bases to trimming and J lost 5 bases; unmatched junction nucleotides: 6. The CDR3 has 14 residues. CDR3 protein: CASSRRELHNEQFF. CDR3 bases: TGTGCCAGTAGTCGGCGGGAGCTACACAATGAGCAGTTCTTC.

The chain couples TRBV9 to TRBJ2-1, with D possibly matching TRBD1 (6 bases). This CDR3 region has 15 residues. V was pared by 4 bases and J by 6 bases, with 17 bases between. The germline V gene has CDR1 SGDLS and CDR2 YYNGEE. DNA for the CDR3: TGTGCCAGCAGCCTAAGGGATGGGGGCCTCAATGAGCAGTTCTTC. Its protein product is CASSLRDGGLNEQFF.

This CDR3 reads CATSRGRDEKLFF. The CDR3 region has the DNA TGTGCCACCAGCAGAGGGAGGGACGAAAAACTGTTTTTT. This chain links TRBV15 with TRBJ1-4; tentatively, D is TRBD1 (5 bases). The CDR3 contains 13 residues. Germline lookup yields CDR1 LNHNV and CDR2 YYDKDF (reference sequence). The V end lost 1 base, the J end lost 8 bases, and 8 bases lay between the germline ends.

By sample share, this clone is medium-sized (0.01 to 0.1%). This rearrangement joins TRBV2 to TRBJ2-2; D ambiguous. This CDR3 spans 12 amino acids. V was shortened by 3 bases and J by 3 bases, with 2 bases between the two germline ends. Per germline, CDR1 SNHLY and CDR2 FYNNEI. The DNA of the CDR3 is TGTGCCAGCAGTGACGACACCGGGGAGCTGTTTTTT. This sequence encodes CASSDDTGELFF.